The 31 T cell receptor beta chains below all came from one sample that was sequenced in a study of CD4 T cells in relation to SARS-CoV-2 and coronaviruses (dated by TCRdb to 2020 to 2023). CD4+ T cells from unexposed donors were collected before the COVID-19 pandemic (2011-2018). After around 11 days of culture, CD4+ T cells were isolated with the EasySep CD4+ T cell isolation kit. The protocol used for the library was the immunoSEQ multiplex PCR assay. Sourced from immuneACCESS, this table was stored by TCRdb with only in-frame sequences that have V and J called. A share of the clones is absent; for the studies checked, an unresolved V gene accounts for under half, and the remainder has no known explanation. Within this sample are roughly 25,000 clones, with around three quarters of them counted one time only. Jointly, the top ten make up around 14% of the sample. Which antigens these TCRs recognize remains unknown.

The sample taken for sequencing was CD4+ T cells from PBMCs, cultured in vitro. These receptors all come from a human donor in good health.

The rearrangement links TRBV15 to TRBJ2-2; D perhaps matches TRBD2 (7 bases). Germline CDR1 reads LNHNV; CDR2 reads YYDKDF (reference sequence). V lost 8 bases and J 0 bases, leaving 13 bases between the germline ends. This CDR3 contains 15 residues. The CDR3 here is CATSSGGANTGELFF. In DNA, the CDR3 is TGTGCCACCTCATCGGGGGGCGCGAACACCGGGGAGCTGTTTTTT.

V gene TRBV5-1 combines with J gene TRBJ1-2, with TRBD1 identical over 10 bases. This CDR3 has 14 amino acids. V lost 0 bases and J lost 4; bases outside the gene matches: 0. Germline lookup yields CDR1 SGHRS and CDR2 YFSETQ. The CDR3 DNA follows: TGCGCCAGCAGCTTGGGGGACAGGGGCTATGGCTACACCTTC. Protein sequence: CASSLGDRGYGYTF. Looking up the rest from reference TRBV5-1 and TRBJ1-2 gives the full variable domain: KAGVTQTPRYLIKTRGQQVTLSCSPISGHRSVSWYQQTPGQGLQFLFEYFSETQRNKGNFPGRFSGRQFSNSRSEMNVSTLELGDSALYLCASSLGDRGYGYTFGSGTRLTVV.

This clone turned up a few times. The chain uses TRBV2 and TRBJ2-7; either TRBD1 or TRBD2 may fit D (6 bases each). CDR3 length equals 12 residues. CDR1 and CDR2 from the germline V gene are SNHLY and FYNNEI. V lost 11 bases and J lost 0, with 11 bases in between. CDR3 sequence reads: CAGGTRSYEQYF. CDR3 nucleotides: TGTGCCGGCGGGACACGCTCCTACGAGCAGTACTTC.

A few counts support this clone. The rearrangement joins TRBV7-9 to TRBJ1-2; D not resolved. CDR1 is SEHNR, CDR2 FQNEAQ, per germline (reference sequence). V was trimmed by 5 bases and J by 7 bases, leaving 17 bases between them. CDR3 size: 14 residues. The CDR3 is CASSAPHPSGGYTF. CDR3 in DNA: TGTGCCAGCAGCGCCCCACATCCCTCTGGTGGCTACACCTTC. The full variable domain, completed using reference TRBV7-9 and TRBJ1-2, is DTGVSQNPRHKITKRGQNVTFRCDPISEHNRLYWYRQTLGQGPEFLTYFQNEAQLEKSRLLSDRFSAERPKGSFSTLEIQRTEQGDSAMYLCASSAPHPSGGYTFGSGTRLTVV.

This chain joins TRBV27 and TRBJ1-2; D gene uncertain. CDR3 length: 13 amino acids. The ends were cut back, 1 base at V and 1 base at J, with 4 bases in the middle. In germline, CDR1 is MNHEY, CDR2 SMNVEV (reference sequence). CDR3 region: CASSLWGNYGYTF. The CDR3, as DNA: TGTGCCAGCAGTTTATGGGGTAACTATGGCTACACCTTC.

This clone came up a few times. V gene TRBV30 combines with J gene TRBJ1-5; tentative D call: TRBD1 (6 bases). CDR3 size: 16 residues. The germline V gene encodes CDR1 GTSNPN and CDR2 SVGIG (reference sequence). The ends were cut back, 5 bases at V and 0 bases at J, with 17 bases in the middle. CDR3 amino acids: CAWSLGASNSNQPQHF. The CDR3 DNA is TGTGCCTGGTCTCTGGGGGCATCGAATAGCAATCAGCCCCAGCATTTT. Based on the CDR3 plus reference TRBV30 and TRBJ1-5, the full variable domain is SQTIHQWPATLVQPVGSPLSLECTVEGTSNPNLYWYRQAAGRGLQLLFYSVGIGQISSEVPQNLSASRPQDRQFILSSKKLLLSDSGFYLCAWSLGASNSNQPQHFGDGTRLSIL.

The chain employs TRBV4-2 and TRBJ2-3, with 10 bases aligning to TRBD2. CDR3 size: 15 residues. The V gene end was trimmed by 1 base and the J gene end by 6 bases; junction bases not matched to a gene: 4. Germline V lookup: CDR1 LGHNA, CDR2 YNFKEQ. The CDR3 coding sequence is TGTGCCAGCAGCCAAGCGGGACTAGCGTGGGATACGCAGTATTTT. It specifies CASSQAGLAWDTQYF.

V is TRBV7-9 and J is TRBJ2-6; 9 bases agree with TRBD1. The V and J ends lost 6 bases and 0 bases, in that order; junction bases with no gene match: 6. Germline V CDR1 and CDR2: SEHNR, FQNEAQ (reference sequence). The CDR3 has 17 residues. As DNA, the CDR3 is TGTGCCAGCAGAAAGGACAGGGGAAGCTCTGGGGCCAACGTCCTGACTTTC. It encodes CASRKDRGSSGANVLTF.

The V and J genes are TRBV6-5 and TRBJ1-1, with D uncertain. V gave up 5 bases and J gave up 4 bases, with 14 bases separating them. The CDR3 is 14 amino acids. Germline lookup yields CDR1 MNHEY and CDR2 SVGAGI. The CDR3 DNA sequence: TGTGCCAGCAGTCAGGACCCGAAGGGCACTGAAGCTTTCTTT. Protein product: CASSQDPKGTEAFF.

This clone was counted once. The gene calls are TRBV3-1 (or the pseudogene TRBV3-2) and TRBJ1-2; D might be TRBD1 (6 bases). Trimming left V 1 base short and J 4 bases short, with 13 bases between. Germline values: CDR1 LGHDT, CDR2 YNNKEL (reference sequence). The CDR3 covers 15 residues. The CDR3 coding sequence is TGTGCCAGCAGCCAAGCCCCTGGGGGCCCCTATGGCTACACCTTC. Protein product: CASSQAPGGPYGYTF.

CDR3 sequence: CASMAGVVSNQPQHF. As DNA, the CDR3 is TGCGCCAGCATGGCGGGGGTTGTAAGCAATCAGCCCCAGCATTTT. V is TRBV10-2 and J is TRBJ1-5, with D perhaps matching TRBD1 (5 bases). Per the germline V gene, CDR1 is WSHSY and CDR2 is SAAADI. The CDR3 contains 15 residues. V dropped 7 bases and J dropped 1 base, with 14 bases sitting between them.

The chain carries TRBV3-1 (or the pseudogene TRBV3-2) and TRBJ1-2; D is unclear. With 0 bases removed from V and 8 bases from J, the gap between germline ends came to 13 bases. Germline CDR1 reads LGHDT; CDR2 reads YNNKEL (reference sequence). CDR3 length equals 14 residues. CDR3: CASSQEEVGWGYTF. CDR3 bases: TGTGCCAGCAGCCAAGAAGAAGTTGGTTGGGGCTACACCTTC.

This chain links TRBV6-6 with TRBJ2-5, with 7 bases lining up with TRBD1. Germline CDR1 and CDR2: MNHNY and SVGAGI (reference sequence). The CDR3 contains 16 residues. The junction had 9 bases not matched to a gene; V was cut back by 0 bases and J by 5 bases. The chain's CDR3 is CASSYSSRGRKETQYF. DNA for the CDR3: TGTGCCAGCAGTTACTCGAGTAGGGGGCGAAAGGAGACCCAGTACTTC.

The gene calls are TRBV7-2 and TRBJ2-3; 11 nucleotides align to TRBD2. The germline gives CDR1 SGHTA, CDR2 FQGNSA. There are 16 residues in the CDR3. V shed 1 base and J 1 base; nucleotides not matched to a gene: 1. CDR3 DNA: TGTGCCAGCAGCTTAGGGGGACTAGCGGGCACAGATACGCAGTATTTT. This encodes CASSLGGLAGTDTQYF.

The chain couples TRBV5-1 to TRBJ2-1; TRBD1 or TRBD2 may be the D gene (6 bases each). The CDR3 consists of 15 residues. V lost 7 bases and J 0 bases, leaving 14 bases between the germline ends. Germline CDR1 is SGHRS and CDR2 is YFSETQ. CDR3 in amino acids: CASQGGGASYNEQFF. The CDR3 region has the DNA TGCGCCAGCCAAGGAGGGGGAGCCTCCTACAATGAGCAGTTCTTC.

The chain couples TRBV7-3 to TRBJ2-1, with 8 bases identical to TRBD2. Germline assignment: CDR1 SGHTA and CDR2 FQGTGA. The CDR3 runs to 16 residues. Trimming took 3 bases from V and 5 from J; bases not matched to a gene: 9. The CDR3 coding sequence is TGTGCCAGCAGCTTGACGCCAGCGGGAGTAAACAATGAGCAGTTCTTC. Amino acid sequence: CASSLTPAGVNNEQFF.

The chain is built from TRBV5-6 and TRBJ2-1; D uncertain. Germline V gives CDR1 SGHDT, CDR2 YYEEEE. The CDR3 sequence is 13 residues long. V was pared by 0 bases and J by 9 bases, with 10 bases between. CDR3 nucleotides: TGTGCCAGCAGCTTGGTTGGTATGGGTGAGCAGTTCTTC. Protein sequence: CASSLVGMGEQFF.

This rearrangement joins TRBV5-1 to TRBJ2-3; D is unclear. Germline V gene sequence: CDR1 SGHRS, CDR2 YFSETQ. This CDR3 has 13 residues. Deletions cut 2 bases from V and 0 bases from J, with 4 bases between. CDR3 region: CASSLRSTDTQYF. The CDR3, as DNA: TGCGCCAGCAGCTTACGAAGCACAGATACGCAGTATTTT. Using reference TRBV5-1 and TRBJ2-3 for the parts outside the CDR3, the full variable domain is KAGVTQTPRYLIKTRGQQVTLSCSPISGHRSVSWYQQTPGQGLQFLFEYFSETQRNKGNFPGRFSGRQFSNSRSEMNVSTLELGDSALYLCASSLRSTDTQYFGPGTRLTVL.

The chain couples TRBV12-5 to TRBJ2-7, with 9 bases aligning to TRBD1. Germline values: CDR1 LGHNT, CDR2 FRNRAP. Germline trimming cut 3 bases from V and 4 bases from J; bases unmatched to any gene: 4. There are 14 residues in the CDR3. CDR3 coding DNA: TGTGCTAGTGGTTTTGGACAGGGGACTTACGAGCAGTACTTC. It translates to CASGFGQGTYEQYF.

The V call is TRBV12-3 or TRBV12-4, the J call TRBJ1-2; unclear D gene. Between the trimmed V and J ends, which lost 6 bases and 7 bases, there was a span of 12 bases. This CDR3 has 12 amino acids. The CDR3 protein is CASRPTDPGYTF. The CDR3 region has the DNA TGTGCCAGCAGACCGACGGACCCTGGCTACACCTTC.

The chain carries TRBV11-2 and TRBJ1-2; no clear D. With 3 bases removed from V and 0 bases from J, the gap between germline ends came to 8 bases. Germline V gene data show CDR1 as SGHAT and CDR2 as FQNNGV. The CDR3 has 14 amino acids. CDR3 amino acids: CASSFTTSNYGYTF. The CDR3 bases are TGTGCCAGCAGCTTCACCACTTCTAACTATGGCTACACCTTC.

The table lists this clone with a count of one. CDR3: CASSQDVTNTEAFF. The CDR3 DNA is TGTGCCAGCAGCCAAGACGTGACGAACACTGAAGCTTTCTTT. The chain links TRBV3-1 (or the pseudogene TRBV3-2) to TRBJ1-1; D not certain. V was shortened by 0 bases and J by 1 base, with 6 bases between the two germline ends. In germline, CDR1 is LGHDT, CDR2 YNNKEL (reference sequence). There are 14 residues in the CDR3.

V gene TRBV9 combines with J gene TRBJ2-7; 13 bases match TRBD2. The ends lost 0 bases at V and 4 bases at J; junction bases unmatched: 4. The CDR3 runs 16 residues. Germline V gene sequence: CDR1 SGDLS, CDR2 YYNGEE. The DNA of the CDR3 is TGTGCCAGCAGCGTAGCCGGACTAGCGGGGGTTTACGAGCAGTACTTC. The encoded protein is CASSVAGLAGVYEQYF.

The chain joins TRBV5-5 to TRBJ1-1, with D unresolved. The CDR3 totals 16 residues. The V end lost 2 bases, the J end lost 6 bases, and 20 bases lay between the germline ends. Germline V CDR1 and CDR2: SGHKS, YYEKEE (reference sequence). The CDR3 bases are TGTGCCAGCAGCTTTAGGTACGGAATGAGGGTCCCTGAAGCTTTCTTT. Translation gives CASSFRYGMRVPEAFF.

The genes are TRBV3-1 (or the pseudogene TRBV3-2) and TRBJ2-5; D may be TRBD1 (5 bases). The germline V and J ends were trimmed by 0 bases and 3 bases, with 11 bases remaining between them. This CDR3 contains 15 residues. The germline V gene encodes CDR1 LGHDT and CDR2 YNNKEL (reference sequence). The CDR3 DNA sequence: TGTGCCAGCAGCCAAGAAGCAGGGAAGGAAGAGACCCAGTACTTC. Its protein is CASSQEAGKEETQYF.

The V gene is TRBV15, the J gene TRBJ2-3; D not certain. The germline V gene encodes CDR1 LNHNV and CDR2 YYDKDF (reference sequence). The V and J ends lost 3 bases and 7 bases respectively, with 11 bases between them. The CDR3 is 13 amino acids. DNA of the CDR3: TGTGCCACCAGCAGGGTCGTCCCGAATACGCAGTATTTT. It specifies CATSRVVPNTQYF.

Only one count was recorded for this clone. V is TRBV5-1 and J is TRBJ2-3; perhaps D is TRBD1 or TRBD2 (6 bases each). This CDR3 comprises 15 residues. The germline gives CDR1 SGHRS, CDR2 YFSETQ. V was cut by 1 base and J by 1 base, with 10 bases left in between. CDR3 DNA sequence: TGCGCCAGCAGCTTGAGGGGGGTTGGCACAGATACGCAGTATTTT. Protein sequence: CASSLRGVGTDTQYF.

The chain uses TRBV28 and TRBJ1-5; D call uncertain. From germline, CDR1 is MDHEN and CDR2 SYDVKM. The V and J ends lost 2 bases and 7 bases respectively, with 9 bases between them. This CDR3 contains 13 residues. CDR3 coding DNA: TGTGCCAGCAGTTTAGAGCCTGGGCAGCCCCAGCATTTT. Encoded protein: CASSLEPGQPQHF.

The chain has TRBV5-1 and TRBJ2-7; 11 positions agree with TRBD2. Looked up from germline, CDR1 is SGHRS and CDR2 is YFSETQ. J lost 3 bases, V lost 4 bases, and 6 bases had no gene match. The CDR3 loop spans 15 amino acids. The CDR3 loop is CASSPGTSGFYEQYF. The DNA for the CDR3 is TGCGCCAGCAGCCCCGGGACTAGCGGCTTCTACGAGCAGTACTTC.

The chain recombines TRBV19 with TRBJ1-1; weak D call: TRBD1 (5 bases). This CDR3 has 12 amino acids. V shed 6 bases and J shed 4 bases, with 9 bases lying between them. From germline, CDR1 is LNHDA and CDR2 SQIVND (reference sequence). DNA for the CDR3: TGTGCCAGTAGGGGGGGTTTCACTGAAGCTTTCTTT. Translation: CASRGGFTEAFF.

CDR3 sequence: CASSSGIQGYF. Written as DNA, the CDR3 is TGTGCCAGCAGTTCGGGGATTCAAGGGTACTTC. This sequence joins TRBV6-2 or TRBV6-3 and TRBJ2-7, with D possibly being TRBD2 (5 bases). Trimming stripped 4 bases from V and 12 bases from J, with 13 bases between. The CDR3 is 11 residues long. Germline loops: CDR1 MNHEY, CDR2 SVGEGT.